This entry features one T cell receptor (beta chain) sequence. The J segment lost 3 bases and the V segment lost 1 base, leaving 6 bases of the junction unmatched. The CDR3 is 16 residues long. The germline gives CDR1 LGHDT, CDR2 YNNKEL (reference sequence). This specimen belongs to a study of blood T cell repertoires in COVID-19. TCRdb's table, derived via immunoSEQ multiplex PCR, lists solely in-frame clones and lacks some. The table lists approximately 500,000 clones, more than 75% of them singletons, with 1.8% in the top ten. The chain is built from TRBV3-1 (or the pseudogene TRBV3-2) and TRBJ2-3; 8 bases line up with TRBD2. The sample consisted of PBMCs or T cells enriched from blood (not recorded which). This TCR was sampled from a woman in her thirties or forties who had recovered from COVID-19. The DNA for the CDR3 is TGTGCCAGCAGCCAAGTAAGCGGGAGCCCTACAGATACGCAGTATTTT. Translating gives CASSQVSGSPTDTQYF.